The 27 T cell receptor beta chains reported below all come from one sample, sequenced in a study of cytotoxic CD8 clonotypes in ibrutinib-treated CLL. Sequencing was performed with immunoSEQ multiplex PCR; in TCRdb, only in-frame clones are kept and a portion is missing. The sample records about 200,000 clones, around 72% being singletons. The sample consisted of PBMCs, taken after 24 months of ibrutinib treatment. The receptors stem from a human donor with chronic lymphocytic leukemia.

The chain joins TRBV15 to TRBJ2-7; 9 bases line up with TRBD2. In germline, CDR1 is LNHNV, CDR2 YYDKDF (reference sequence). The J segment lost 4 bases and the V segment lost 6 bases, leaving 10 bases of the junction unmatched. The CDR3 runs 15 residues. The CDR3 nucleotides are TGTGCCACCAGACAAATAGCGGGAGTAAATTACGAGCAGTACTTC. It encodes CATRQIAGVNYEQYF.

V gene TRBV28 combines with J gene TRBJ1-1, with TRBD1 identical over 10 bases. V dropped 6 bases and J dropped 2; count of bases not matched to a gene: 6. CDR3 length: 15 residues. CDR1 and CDR2 from the germline V gene are MDHEN and SYDVKM. CDR3 region: CASRRQGASNTEAFF. DNA for the CDR3: TGTGCCAGCAGGCGACAGGGGGCGTCAAACACTGAAGCTTTCTTT.

The rearrangement uses TRBV6-5 and TRBJ1-1; D is perhaps TRBD1 (5 bases). This CDR3 is 15 amino acids long. Germline CDR1 reads MNHEY; CDR2 reads SVGAGI. Trimming pared 6 bases from V and 4 bases from J, leaving 18 bases between. CDR3 sequence (DNA): TGTGCCAGCAGCCTGTACCTTGGGGGGATCACTGAAGCTTTCTTT. Translated, it gives CASSLYLGGITEAFF.

V and J are TRBV7-6 and TRBJ2-7; 15 nucleotides align to TRBD2. This CDR3 contains 17 residues. Germline assignment: CDR1 SGHVS and CDR2 FNYEAQ. V shed 5 bases, J shed 4 bases, and the junction held 9 bases outside the gene matches. The CDR3 DNA reads as TGTGCCAGCAGCACCCGGACTAGCGGGAGGGCATCATACGAGCAGTACTTC. Translated, it gives CASSTRTSGRASYEQYF.

The chain employs TRBV28 and TRBJ2-3, with D possibly being TRBD2 (6 bases). V gave up 7 bases and J gave up 3 bases, with 14 bases separating them. The CDR3 sequence is 14 residues long. Per germline, CDR1 MDHEN and CDR2 SYDVKM. The CDR3 here is CASKGGTSTDTQYF. CDR3 in DNA: TGTGCCAGCAAAGGCGGGACCTCGACAGATACGCAGTATTTT.

The chain recombines TRBV18 with TRBJ2-1; the D gene is possibly TRBD2 (5 bases). Germline lookup yields CDR1 KGHSH and CDR2 LQKENI. The CDR3 sequence is 13 residues long. V lost 3 bases and J lost 8, with 11 bases in between. CDR3 sequence reads: CASSPRVGYEQFF. The CDR3 DNA reads TGTGCCAGCTCACCGCGGGTAGGGTATGAGCAGTTCTTC.

The chain carries TRBV7-2 and TRBJ2-5; 14 bases fit TRBD2. Germline V gene lookup returns CDR1 SGHTA and CDR2 FQGNSA. The CDR3 sequence is 17 residues long. V gave up 2 bases and J gave up 5 bases; unmatched junction bases: 7. In DNA, the CDR3 is TGTGCCAGCAGCTTACGTGGGACTAGCGGGAGACGCGAGACCCAGTACTTC. This sequence encodes CASSLRGTSGRRETQYF.

This clone was seen a handful of times. The chain joins TRBV27 to TRBJ1-1; D not resolved. Trimming took 6 bases from V and 6 from J, leaving 14 bases between them. This CDR3 comprises 13 residues. Germline V gene lookup returns CDR1 MNHEY and CDR2 SMNVEV (reference sequence). The CDR3 DNA follows: TGTGCCAGCAGGAAGAGTTGGTTCTCTGAAGCTTTCTTT. This gives the protein CASRKSWFSEAFF.

The chain carries TRBV27 and TRBJ2-5; 13 nucleotides align to TRBD2. V lost 4 bases, J lost 5 bases, and 13 bases stayed unmatched. The CDR3 is 18 residues long. Looked up from germline, CDR1 is MNHEY and CDR2 is SMNVEV (reference sequence). The CDR3 DNA is TGTGCCAGCAGTTCCCCGCTTCGACTAGCGGGAGGAATGGAGACCCAGTACTTC. It encodes CASSSPLRLAGGMETQYF.

The V gene is TRBV7-9, the J gene TRBJ2-3; D is possibly TRBD1 or TRBD2 (5 bases each). From germline, CDR1 is SEHNR and CDR2 FQNEAQ (reference sequence). This CDR3 region has 14 residues. V gave up 2 bases and J gave up 2 bases, with 8 bases separating them. CDR3: CASSLLGPTDTQYF. For the CDR3, the DNA is TGTGCCAGCAGCTTACTGGGACCCACAGATACGCAGTATTTT.

In this sample, this clone turned up a few times. V and J are TRBV10-3 and TRBJ2-1, with TRBD1 identical over 7 bases. CDR1 and CDR2 from the germline V gene are ENHRY and SYGVKD. V lost 4 bases and J lost 7; bases outside the gene matches: 4. The CDR3 runs to 13 residues. CDR3 in amino acids: CAISGTRGNEQFF. CDR3 in DNA: TGTGCCATCAGTGGGACCAGGGGGAATGAGCAGTTCTTC.

This rearrangement joins TRBV28 to TRBJ1-4; D gene unclear. Between the trimmed V and J ends, which lost 6 bases and 8 bases, there was a span of 16 bases. Germline V gene data show CDR1 as MDHEN and CDR2 as SYDVKM. The CDR3 loop spans 14 amino acids. The CDR3 region has the DNA TGTGCCAGCAGCCGGGGTAGGGTAGGGGAAAAACTGTTTTTT. Protein product: CASSRGRVGEKLFF.

This clone was observed a single time. The CDR3 sequence: CASSQGRQINNEQFF. The CDR3 DNA sequence: TGTGCCAGCAGCCAAGGAAGGCAGATAAACAATGAGCAGTTCTTC. The chain combines TRBV14 with TRBJ2-1; D gene uncertain. This CDR3 has 15 residues. The V end was cut by 1 base, the J end by 5 bases, with 12 bases between. Per germline, CDR1 SGHDN and CDR2 FVKESK.

The gene calls are TRBV5-1 and TRBJ1-4; possible D gene TRBD1, 5 bases. The germline gives CDR1 SGHRS, CDR2 YFSETQ. The ends were cut back, 0 bases at V and 0 bases at J, with 18 bases in the middle. This CDR3 has 19 amino acids. CDR3 sequence (DNA): TGCGCCAGCAGCTTGGCCTATGGTCCTACGACAGCAACTAATGAAAAACTGTTTTTT. Its translation: CASSLAYGPTTATNEKLFF. The whole variable domain, filled in from reference TRBV5-1 and TRBJ1-4, reads KAGVTQTPRYLIKTRGQQVTLSCSPISGHRSVSWYQQTPGQGLQFLFEYFSETQRNKGNFPGRFSGRQFSNSRSEMNVSTLELGDSALYLCASSLAYGPTTATNEKLFFGSGTQLSVL.

The CDR3 nucleotides read TGTGCCAGCAGTTACGGTTACAGGAAGTACGAGCAGTACTTC. This codes for CASSYGYRKYEQYF. The chain has TRBV6-5 and TRBJ2-7, with D tentatively TRBD1 (5 bases). The CDR3 length is 14 residues. Looked up from germline, CDR1 is MNHEY and CDR2 is SVGAGI. V lost 2 bases to trimming and J lost 4 bases, with 12 bases between them.

The table lists this clone with a few counts. The genes are TRBV6-4 and TRBJ1-2; 8 bases align to TRBD1. The CDR3 has 14 amino acids. After removal of 4 bases from V and 4 bases from J, the junction contained 5 bases not matched to a gene. Germline V lookup: CDR1 MRHNA, CDR2 SNTAGT. The CDR3 spells CASSVDRETYGYTF. Written as DNA, the CDR3 is TGTGCCAGCAGTGTGGACAGGGAGACCTATGGCTACACCTTC.

The chain links TRBV14 to TRBJ1-4; TRBD1 is a possible D gene (5 bases). In germline, CDR1 is SGHDN, CDR2 FVKESK. The V end was cut by 2 bases, the J end by 10 bases, with 17 bases between. The CDR3 is 15 amino acids. In DNA form, the CDR3 reads TGTGCCAGCAGCCAACTCCGGGACGGCGGGGCAAAACTGTTTTTT. Amino acids: CASSQLRDGGAKLFF.

The chain links TRBV2 to TRBJ2-7; TRBD1 matches 7 bases. This CDR3 spans 13 amino acids. J lost 2 bases, V lost 6 bases, and 4 bases had no gene match. The germline V gene has CDR1 SNHLY and CDR2 FYNNEI. The CDR3 DNA reads TGTGCCAGCAGCAGGACAGGAGCCTACGAGCAGTACTTC. Translated: CASSRTGAYEQYF.

The chain couples TRBV10-3 to TRBJ2-5, with TRBD2 matching over 9 bases. The CDR3 contains 16 residues. Unmatched junction bases numbered 4, after V lost 1 base and J lost 1 base. CDR1 ENHRY and CDR2 SYGVKD come from the germline V gene. The CDR3 bases are TGTGCCATCAGTGAGTGGGCTAGCGGGATCCAAGAGACCCAGTACTTC. As protein: CAISEWASGIQETQYF.

The gene calls are TRBV2 and TRBJ1-1; no firm D call. V was clipped by 8 bases and J by 7 bases, with 14 bases between them. Germline V CDR1 and CDR2: SNHLY, FYNNEI. CDR3 length equals 12 residues. CDR3 sequence reads: CASHSGSIEAFF. The CDR3 DNA reads as TGTGCCAGCCACTCGGGATCTATTGAAGCTTTCTTT.

Here the CDR3 reads CASSLRTVDYGYTF. The CDR3 DNA reads as TGTGCCAGCAGTCTTAGGACGGTAGATTATGGCTACACCTTC. This rearrangement joins TRBV28 to TRBJ1-2, with D unresolved. Germline-derived CDR1 and CDR2 are MDHEN and SYDVKM. Trimming left V 5 bases short and J 5 bases short, with 15 bases between. CDR3 size: 14 residues.

This clone was counted between two and nine times. The rearrangement joins TRBV12-5 to TRBJ2-1, with D possibly matching TRBD1 (5 bases). Germline loops: CDR1 LGHNT, CDR2 FRNRAP. The V and J ends lost 6 bases and 10 bases respectively, with 10 bases between them. The length of the CDR3 is 11 residues. This CDR3 reads CASGLPGEQFF. CDR3 bases: TGTGCTAGTGGCCTTCCAGGGGAGCAGTTCTTC.

This rearrangement joins TRBV5-1 to TRBJ2-5; D may be TRBD2 (6 bases). Trimming took off 0 bases at V and 1 base at J, with 13 bases between the two ends. CDR3 length: 16 residues. Germline CDR1 SGHRS, CDR2 YFSETQ. The CDR3 DNA is TGCGCCAGCAGCTTGGGGCTGCAGGGACTCCAAGAGACCCAGTACTTC. This encodes CASSLGLQGLQETQYF.

J is TRBJ2-7 and V is TRBV5-1; 9 bases are a match to TRBD2. The CDR3 spans 15 residues. Germline loops: CDR1 SGHRS, CDR2 YFSETQ. V shed 2 bases and J 1 base; nucleotides not matched to a gene: 4. This CDR3 reads CASSFALAGSYEQYF. The CDR3 DNA follows: TGCGCCAGCAGCTTTGCCCTAGCGGGATCCTACGAGCAGTACTTC.

V gene TRBV11-2 combines with J gene TRBJ2-1, with TRBD2 identical over 13 bases. The V gene end was trimmed by 1 base and the J gene end by 9 bases; junction bases not matched to a gene: 9. In germline, CDR1 is SGHAT, CDR2 FQNNGV. There are 17 residues in the CDR3. The CDR3 DNA is TGTGCCAGCAGCTTAGCCCGAACTAGCGGGAGGGCCGGTGAGCAGTTCTTC. Translating it yields CASSLARTSGRAGEQFF.

This sequence joins TRBV6-6 and TRBJ2-7, with no clear D. This CDR3 is 11 amino acids long. V lost 5 bases and J lost 6, with 8 bases in between. CDR1 and CDR2 from the germline V gene are MNHNY and SVGAGI (reference sequence). Written as DNA, the CDR3 is TGTGCCAGCAGTAGGGATGGCGAGCAGTACTTC. Translating gives CASSRDGEQYF.

V and J are TRBV7-6 and TRBJ1-5; no reliable D call. This CDR3 comprises 13 residues. Germline V gene sequence: CDR1 SGHVS, CDR2 FNYEAQ. V gave up 5 bases and J gave up 6 bases, with 11 bases separating them. The CDR3 loop is CASSRNPGQPQHF. The CDR3 nucleotides are TGTGCCAGCAGCCGGAACCCGGGTCAGCCCCAGCATTTT.